These T cell receptor beta chains were read from a single sample in a study of neurological immune-mediated disorders. TCRdb re-called the 5' RACE reads with MiXCR, one entry per CDR3 protein. Altogether about 79,000 distinct CDR3 sequences are present, roughly 15% being singletons, with the ten largest covering approximately 6.8%. The sample was PBMCs. The receptors here all came from a woman aged 45-59 years in good health. Both conserved end residues are part of each CDR3.

>TRBV28|12|TRBJ1-5
CASSLRGQPQHF
>TRBV6-1|13|TRBJ2-3
CASKRQGGDTQYF
>TRBV5-1|15|TRBJ2-3
CASSSRELSTDTQYF
>TRBV5-6|16|TRBJ2-2
CASSLERTFNTGELFF
>TRBV20-1|13|TRBJ2-1
CSARGSSDGEQFF
>TRBV5-1|13|TRBJ1-4
CASSLTGEGKLFF
>TRBV5-1|15|TRBJ2-7
CASSLASGQAYEQYF
>TRBV20-1|16|TRBJ2-7
CSAPTIAGRSSYEQYF
>TRBV5-1|14|TRBJ1-2
CASSSDRLGYGYTF
>TRBV9|13|TRBJ2-5
CASSLTEQETHYF
>TRBV28|13|TRBJ2-7
CASLRRQPYEQYF
>TRBV5-1|13|TRBJ1-1
CASSASWDTEAFF
>TRBV5-1|15|TRBJ2-1
CASSTQAGGYNEQFF
>TRBV5-1|17|TRBJ1-6
CASSWMDRGGYNSPLHF
>TRBV20-1|12|TRBJ2-5
CSARDHQETQYF
>TRBV6-2/TRBV6-3|15|TRBJ2-1
CASSYSGGAANEQFF
>TRBV6-7|12|TRBJ1-2
CASKAGTRGYTF
>TRBV20-1|14|TRBJ1-4
CSAPGGPTNEKLFF
>TRBV20-1|17|TRBJ1-1
CSARDPSAGHSDTEAFF
>TRBV28|15|TRBJ2-7
CASSIPWDRGYEQYF
>TRBV20-1|10|TRBJ1-1
CSADRVEAFF
>TRBV3-1|17|TRBJ2-2
CASSQGLGQGNTGELFF
>TRBV5-6|17|TRBJ1-5
CASSAYTGDYSNQPQHF
>TRBV5-1|16|TRBJ1-4
CASSLMASGSNEKLFF
>TRBV5-5|12|TRBJ2-1
CASSLSTNEQFF
>TRBV28|17|TRBJ2-3
CASSFSGVGVTADTQYF
>TRBV20-1|14|TRBJ2-7
CSARGLAGGYEQYF
>TRBV7-3|13|TRBJ2-7
CASSPDRSYEQYF
>TRBV5-1|14|TRBJ2-7
CASSQSRRQGEQYF
>TRBV24-1|14|TRBJ2-1
CATSDFSGAHEQFF
>TRBV5-1|17|TRBJ2-7
CASSPGGGGGNFYEQYF
>TRBV5-1|17|TRBJ2-1
CASSLAKAGGLYNEQFF
>TRBV5-1|12|TRBJ2-7
CASSEPNREQYF
>TRBV5-1|15|TRBJ2-7
CASSPGGTGGDEQYF
>TRBV10-3|12|TRBJ2-4
CAISFDLNIQYF
>TRBV5-1|15|TRBJ2-5
CASSPTGAAQETQYF
>TRBV3-1|15|TRBJ2-2
CASSQKGSNTGELFF